What follows are 19 T cell receptor beta chains derived from one specimen sequenced in a study of blood T cell repertoires in COVID-19. Sequenced by immunoSEQ multiplex PCR; TCRdb stores in-frame clones only, minus some. The data contain about 110,000 clones, 60% to 80% of them singletons. Sequenced material: peripheral blood. Every receptor here comes from a woman older than 75 with active or convalescent COVID-19.

This clone has just a few counts. The genes are TRBV3-1 (or the pseudogene TRBV3-2) and TRBJ1-1; TRBD1 aligns across 7 bases. The CDR3 contains 13 residues. Germline lookup yields CDR1 LGHDT and CDR2 YNNKEL (reference sequence). Trimming at V came to 8 bases and at J to 5 bases, leaving 8 bases not matched to a gene. The CDR3 reads CASSGQILTEAFF. DNA for the CDR3: TGTGCCAGCTCGGGACAGATCCTAACTGAAGCTTTCTTT.

This clone has a single count. The V call is TRBV7-3, the J call TRBJ2-6; no reliable D call. V lost 3 bases and J 0 bases, leaving 6 bases between the germline ends. The CDR3 consists of 15 residues. Germline-derived CDR1 and CDR2 are SGHTA and FQGTGA. The chain's CDR3 is CASSFGGSGANVLTF. The CDR3 coding sequence is TGTGCCAGCAGCTTTGGCGGCTCTGGGGCCAACGTCCTGACTTTC.

The J gene is TRBJ1-5, the V gene TRBV28; D gene unclear. Germline values: CDR1 MDHEN, CDR2 SYDVKM. This CDR3 has 13 amino acids. V lost 7 bases to trimming and J lost 1 base, with 8 bases between them. The CDR3 sequence: CASTNWSNQPQHF. The DNA of the CDR3 is TGTGCCAGCACAAACTGGAGCAATCAGCCCCAGCATTTT.

The chain combines TRBV2 with TRBJ2-2, with D tentatively TRBD2 (6 bases). This CDR3 spans 16 amino acids. V was trimmed by 0 bases and J by 6 bases, leaving 14 bases between them. Germline assignment: CDR1 SNHLY and CDR2 FYNNEI. DNA of the CDR3: TGTGCCAGCAGTGAAGCGGCCCAGGAGGGTGCCGGGGAGCTGTTTTTT. It codes for CASSEAAQEGAGELFF. The full variable domain, in which reference TRBV2 and TRBJ2-2 provide the parts outside the CDR3, is EPEVTQTPSHQVTQMGQEVILRCVPISNHLYFYWYRQILGQKVEFLVSFYNNEISEKSEIFDDQFSVERPDGSNFTLKIRSTKLEDSAMYFCASSEAAQEGAGELFFGEGSRLTVL.

The V and J genes are TRBV3-1 (or the pseudogene TRBV3-2) and TRBJ1-2; the D is unclear. Trimming stripped 1 base from V and 4 bases from J, with 10 bases between. CDR3 length equals 14 residues. The V gene's germline CDR1 is LGHDT and CDR2 YNNKEL (reference sequence). The CDR3, as DNA: TGTGCCAGCAGCCAAGTAGCTTTGGGCTATGGCTACACCTTC. Residues: CASSQVALGYGYTF.

This chain links TRBV6-1 with TRBJ1-5; D unresolved. The CDR3 has 16 amino acids. Germline loops: CDR1 MNHNS, CDR2 SASEGT. The V end lost 2 bases, the J end lost 6 bases, and 17 bases lay between the germline ends. DNA of the CDR3: TGTGCCAGCAGTGAACAGGTCCGAGGGTTGGGTCAGCCCCAGCATTTT. Its protein is CASSEQVRGLGQPQHF.

The chain uses TRBV4-2 and TRBJ2-1; 11 bases are shared with TRBD2. This CDR3 is 15 amino acids long. The germline CDR1 and CDR2 sequences are LGHNA and YNFKEQ. J lost 4 bases, V lost 7 bases, and 6 bases had no gene match. The CDR3 loop is CASKETSGTYNEQFF. The CDR3 DNA reads as TGTGCCAGCAAGGAGACTAGCGGGACTTACAATGAGCAGTTCTTC.

This chain links TRBV6-5 with TRBJ1-3; D is undetermined. In germline, CDR1 is MNHEY, CDR2 SVGAGI. The CDR3 covers 12 residues. The V gene lost 7 bases and the J gene lost 0 bases, with 4 bases spanning the gap. The CDR3 is CASTYSGNTIYF. The CDR3 coding sequence is TGTGCCAGCACCTACTCTGGAAACACCATATATTTT.

The rearrangement joins TRBV27 to TRBJ2-5; 11 bases align to TRBD2. CDR3 length: 15 residues. With 5 bases clipped from V and 1 base from J, the junction kept 3 bases outside the gene matches. Germline values: CDR1 MNHEY, CDR2 SMNVEV (reference sequence). CDR3: CASSRGLAVQETQYF. DNA for the CDR3: TGTGCCAGCAGTCGGGGACTAGCGGTCCAAGAGACCCAGTACTTC.

The rearrangement uses TRBV10-3 and TRBJ1-2, with D unclear. This CDR3 has 14 amino acids. V lost 2 bases to trimming and J lost 4 bases, with 11 bases between them. The V gene's germline CDR1 is ENHRY and CDR2 SYGVKD. DNA of the CDR3: TGTGCCATCAGTGAGCAACAGAGCTTCTATGGCTACACCTTC. Amino acids: CAISEQQSFYGYTF.

In nucleotides, the CDR3 is TGTGCCAGCAGTGATCCCACGACAGGTTTGAACACTGAAGCTTTCTTT. Protein sequence: CASSDPTTGLNTEAFF. This sequence joins TRBV6-1 and TRBJ1-1, with a tentative D call TRBD1 (6 bases). The CDR3 is made up of 16 amino acids. Germline V gene lookup returns CDR1 MNHNS and CDR2 SASEGT. Trimming pared 3 bases from V and 0 bases from J, leaving 14 bases between.

The chain recombines TRBV28 with TRBJ1-3; no clear D. Trimming cost V 2 bases and J 0 bases, with 5 bases left between them. The CDR3 has 14 residues. Germline V lookup: CDR1 MDHEN, CDR2 SYDVKM. The CDR3 DNA sequence: TGTGCCAGCAGTTTACGGAGCTCTGGAAACACCATATATTTT. Translated: CASSLRSSGNTIYF.

The CDR3 reads CASSQGIAGSQETQYF. CDR3 in DNA: TGTGCCAGCAGCCAAGGAATAGCGGGAAGCCAAGAGACCCAGTACTTC. This chain joins TRBV3-1 (or the pseudogene TRBV3-2) and TRBJ2-5; the match to TRBD2 covers 8 bases. Germline CDR1 LGHDT, CDR2 YNNKEL (reference sequence). The CDR3 has 16 amino acids. Trimming at V came to 1 base and at J to 1 base, leaving 5 bases not matched to a gene.

The rearrangement links TRBV7-3 to TRBJ2-3, with D tentatively TRBD1 (6 bases). Between the trimmed V and J ends, which lost 4 bases and 4 bases, there was a span of 12 bases. The CDR3 consists of 14 residues. The germline V gene has CDR1 SGHTA and CDR2 FQGTGA. The CDR3 DNA reads as TGTGCCAGCAGCTCCGGACAGAAGGCAGATACGCAGTATTTT. This encodes CASSSGQKADTQYF.

The rearrangement uses TRBV30 and TRBJ2-5; TRBD2 agrees at 11 bases. The CDR3 loop spans 15 amino acids. The ends lost 8 bases at V and 5 bases at J; junction bases unmatched: 13. Germline V gene data show CDR1 as GTSNPN and CDR2 as SVGIG (reference sequence). In DNA form, the CDR3 reads TGTGCCGGGACGCCGGGACTAGCGGACGTGGAGACCCAGTACTTC. It translates to CAGTPGLADVETQYF.

The rearrangement uses TRBV5-4 and TRBJ2-7; D possibly corresponds to TRBD2 (6 bases). The V gene lost 0 bases and the J gene lost 2 bases, with 12 bases spanning the gap. There are 15 residues in the CDR3. In germline, CDR1 is SGHNT, CDR2 YYREEE (reference sequence). CDR3 loop: CASSLDGGLTYEQYF. The CDR3 nucleotides are TGTGCCAGCAGCTTGGATGGAGGGCTCACCTACGAGCAGTACTTC.

The chain is built from TRBV4-2 and TRBJ2-7; 7 bases align to TRBD2. Trimming took 8 bases from V and 2 from J; bases not matched to a gene: 6. This CDR3 has 13 residues. Per the germline V gene, CDR1 is LGHNA and CDR2 is YNFKEQ. The CDR3 DNA sequence: TGTGCCAGCGGCTCCGGGGGGACCTACGAGCAGTACTTC. As protein: CASGSGGTYEQYF.

The rearrangement uses TRBV5-6 and TRBJ2-7, with TRBD1 matching 10 bases. With V trimmed by 4 bases and J by 6 bases, 10 bases remained unmatched. Looked up from germline, CDR1 is SGHDT and CDR2 is YYEEEE. There are 15 residues in the CDR3. In DNA form, the CDR3 reads TGTGCCAGCAGCCCCCTCGGAGGGGACAGGGGCGAGCAGTACTTC. Amino acids: CASSPLGGDRGEQYF.

The rearrangement links TRBV5-1 to TRBJ2-1; perhaps TRBD2 as D (6 bases). The CDR3 has 16 amino acids. V was shortened by 4 bases and J by 0 bases, with 14 bases between the two germline ends. Germline V gene data show CDR1 as SGHRS and CDR2 as YFSETQ. The CDR3 DNA sequence: TGCGCCAGCAGCGGTTTGGCGGGGAGCTCCTACAATGAGCAGTTCTTC. This gives the protein CASSGLAGSSYNEQFF.